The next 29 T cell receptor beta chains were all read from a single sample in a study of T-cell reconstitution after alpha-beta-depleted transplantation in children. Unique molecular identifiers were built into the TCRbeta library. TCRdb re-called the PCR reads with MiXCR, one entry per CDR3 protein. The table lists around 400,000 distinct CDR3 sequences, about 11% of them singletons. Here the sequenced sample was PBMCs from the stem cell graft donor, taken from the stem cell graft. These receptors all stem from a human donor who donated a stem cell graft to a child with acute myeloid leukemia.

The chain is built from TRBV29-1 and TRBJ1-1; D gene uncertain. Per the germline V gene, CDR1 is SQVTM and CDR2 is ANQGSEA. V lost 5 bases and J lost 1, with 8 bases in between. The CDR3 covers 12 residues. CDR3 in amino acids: CSVSQRNTEAFF. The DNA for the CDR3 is TGCAGCGTTTCACAGCGGAACACTGAAGCTTTCTTT.

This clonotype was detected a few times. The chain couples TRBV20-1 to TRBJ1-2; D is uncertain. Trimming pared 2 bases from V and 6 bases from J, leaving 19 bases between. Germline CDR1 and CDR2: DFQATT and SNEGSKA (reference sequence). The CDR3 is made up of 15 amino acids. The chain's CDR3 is CSARPPTQAANGYTF. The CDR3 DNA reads TGCAGTGCTAGACCCCCCACCCAGGCAGCCAATGGCTACACCTTC.

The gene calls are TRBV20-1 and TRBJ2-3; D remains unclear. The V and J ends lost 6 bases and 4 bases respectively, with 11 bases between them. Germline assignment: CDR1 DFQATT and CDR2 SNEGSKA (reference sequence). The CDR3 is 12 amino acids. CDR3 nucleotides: TGCAGTGCAAGCGCCGGGTCAGATACGCAGTATTTT. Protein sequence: CSASAGSDTQYF.

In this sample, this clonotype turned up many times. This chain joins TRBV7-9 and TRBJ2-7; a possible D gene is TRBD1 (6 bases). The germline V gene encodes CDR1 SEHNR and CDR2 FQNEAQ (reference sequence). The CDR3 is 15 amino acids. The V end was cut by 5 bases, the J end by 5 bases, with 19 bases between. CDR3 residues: CASSRIRQAYDEQYF. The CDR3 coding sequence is TGTGCCAGCAGCCGTATTAGACAGGCTTACGACGAGCAGTACTTC.

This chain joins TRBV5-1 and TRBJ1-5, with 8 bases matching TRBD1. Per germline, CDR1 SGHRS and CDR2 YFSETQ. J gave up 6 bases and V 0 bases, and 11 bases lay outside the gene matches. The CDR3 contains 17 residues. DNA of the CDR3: TGCGCCAGCAGCTTGGGGTATGGACAGGGCGGAAGTCAGCCCCAGCATTTT. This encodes CASSLGYGQGGSQPQHF.

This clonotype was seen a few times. The CDR3 DNA is TGTGCTAGTGGTTTATACTTGGAGTCCCAGTACTTC. Protein sequence: CASGLYLESQYF. V is TRBV12-5 and J is TRBJ2-5, with D unresolved. Germline values: CDR1 LGHNT, CDR2 FRNRAP. V lost 3 bases to trimming and J lost 9 bases, with 11 bases between them. There are 12 residues in the CDR3.

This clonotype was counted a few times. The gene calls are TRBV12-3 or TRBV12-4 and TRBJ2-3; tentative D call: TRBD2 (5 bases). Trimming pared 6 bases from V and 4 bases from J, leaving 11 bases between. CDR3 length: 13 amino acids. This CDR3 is CASSWLASDTQYF. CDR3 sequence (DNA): TGTGCCAGCAGCTGGCTAGCTTCAGATACGCAGTATTTT.

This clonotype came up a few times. CDR3 residues: CASSQELGLTPLEQYF. The CDR3 DNA sequence: TGTGCCAGCAGCCAAGAGTTGGGTCTTACCCCCCTCGAGCAGTACTTC. The chain is built from TRBV4-2 and TRBJ2-7; no definite D call. Trimming removed 0 bases at V and 6 bases at J, with 18 bases between. Per the germline V gene, CDR1 is LGHNA and CDR2 is YNFKEQ. CDR3 length equals 16 residues.

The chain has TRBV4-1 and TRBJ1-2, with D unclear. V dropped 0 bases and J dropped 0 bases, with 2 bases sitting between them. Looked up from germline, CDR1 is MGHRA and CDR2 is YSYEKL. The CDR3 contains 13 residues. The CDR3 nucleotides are TGCGCCAGCAGCCAAGAGTCTAACTATGGCTACACCTTC. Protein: CASSQESNYGYTF.

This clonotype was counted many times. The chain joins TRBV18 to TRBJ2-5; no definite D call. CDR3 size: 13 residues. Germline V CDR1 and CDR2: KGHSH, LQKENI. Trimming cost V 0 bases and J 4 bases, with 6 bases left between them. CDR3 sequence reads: CASSPPGVETQYF. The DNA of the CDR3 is TGTGCCAGCTCACCACCCGGAGTAGAGACCCAGTACTTC. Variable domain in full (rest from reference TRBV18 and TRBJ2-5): NAGVMQNPRHLVRRRGQEARLRCSPMKGHSHVYWYRQLPEEGLKFMVYLQKENIIDESGMPKERFSAEFPKEGPSILRIQQVVRGDSAAYFCASSPPGVETQYFGPGTRLLVL.

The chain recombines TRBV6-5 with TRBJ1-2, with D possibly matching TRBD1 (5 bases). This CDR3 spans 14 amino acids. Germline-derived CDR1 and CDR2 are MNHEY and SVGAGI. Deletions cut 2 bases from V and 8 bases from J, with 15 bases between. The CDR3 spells CASSYARDPVGYTF. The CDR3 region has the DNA TGTGCCAGCAGTTACGCCCGGGACCCCGTGGGCTACACCTTC.

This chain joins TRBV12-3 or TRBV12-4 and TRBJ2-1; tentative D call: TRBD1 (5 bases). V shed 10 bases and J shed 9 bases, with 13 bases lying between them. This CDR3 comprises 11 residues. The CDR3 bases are TGTGCCACCGGCCCAGGGCTTGAGCAGTTCTTC. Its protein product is CATGPGLEQFF.

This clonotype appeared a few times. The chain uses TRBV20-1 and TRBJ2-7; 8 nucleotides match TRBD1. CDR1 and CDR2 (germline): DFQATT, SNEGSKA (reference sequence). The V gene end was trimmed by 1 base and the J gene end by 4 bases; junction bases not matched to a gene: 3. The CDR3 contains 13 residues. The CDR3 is CSARGQGRYEQYF. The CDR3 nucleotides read TGCAGTGCTAGAGGACAGGGGCGGTACGAGCAGTACTTC.

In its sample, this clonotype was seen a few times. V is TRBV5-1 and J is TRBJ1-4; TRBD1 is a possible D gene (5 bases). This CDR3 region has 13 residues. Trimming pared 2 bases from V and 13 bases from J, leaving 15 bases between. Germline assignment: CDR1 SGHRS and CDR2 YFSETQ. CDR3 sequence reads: CASSFGAPLPLFF. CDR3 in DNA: TGCGCCAGCAGCTTTGGGGCACCGCTACCACTGTTTTTT.

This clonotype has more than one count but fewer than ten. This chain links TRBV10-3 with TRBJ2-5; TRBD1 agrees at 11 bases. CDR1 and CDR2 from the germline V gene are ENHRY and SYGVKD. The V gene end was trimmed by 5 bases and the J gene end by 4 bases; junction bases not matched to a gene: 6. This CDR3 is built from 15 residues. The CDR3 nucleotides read TGTGCCATCAGTATCGGACAGGGGGCGGGAGAGACCCAGTACTTC. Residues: CAISIGQGAGETQYF.

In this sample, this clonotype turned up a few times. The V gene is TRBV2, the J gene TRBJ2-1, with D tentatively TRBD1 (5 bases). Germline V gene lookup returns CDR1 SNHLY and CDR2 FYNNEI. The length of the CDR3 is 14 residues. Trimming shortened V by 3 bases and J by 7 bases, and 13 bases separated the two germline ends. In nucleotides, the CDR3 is TGTGCCAGCAGTGATGGGGCAGTTAAAAATGAGCAGTTCTTC. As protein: CASSDGAVKNEQFF.

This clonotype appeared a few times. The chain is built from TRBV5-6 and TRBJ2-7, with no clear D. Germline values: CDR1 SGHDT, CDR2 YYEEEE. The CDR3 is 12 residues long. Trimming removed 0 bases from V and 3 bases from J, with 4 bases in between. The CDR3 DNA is TGTGCCAGCAGCTTGGCGCTCTACGAGCAGTACTTC. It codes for CASSLALYEQYF.

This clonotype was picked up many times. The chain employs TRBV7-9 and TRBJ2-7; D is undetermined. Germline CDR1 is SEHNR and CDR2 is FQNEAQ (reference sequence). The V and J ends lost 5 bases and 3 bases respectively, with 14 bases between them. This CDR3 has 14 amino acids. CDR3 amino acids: CASSPQHQIYEQYF. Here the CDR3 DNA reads TGTGCCAGCAGCCCCCAACACCAAATCTACGAGCAGTACTTC.

The CDR3 sequence is CATSRNTGFGELFF. Here the CDR3 DNA reads TGTGCCACCAGCAGGAACACAGGGTTCGGGGAGCTGTTTTTT. The J gene is TRBJ2-2, the V gene TRBV15; D is perhaps TRBD1 (6 bases). The CDR3 is 14 amino acids. Trimming pared 3 bases from V and 7 bases from J, leaving 12 bases between. Germline-derived CDR1 and CDR2 are LNHNV and YYDKDF (reference sequence).

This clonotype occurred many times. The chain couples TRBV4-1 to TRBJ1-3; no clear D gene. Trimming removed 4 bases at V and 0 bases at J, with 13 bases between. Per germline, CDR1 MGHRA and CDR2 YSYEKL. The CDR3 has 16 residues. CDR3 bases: TGCGCCAGCAGCCCACTCGGGCCCCCCTCTGGAAACACCATATATTTT. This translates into CASSPLGPPSGNTIYF.

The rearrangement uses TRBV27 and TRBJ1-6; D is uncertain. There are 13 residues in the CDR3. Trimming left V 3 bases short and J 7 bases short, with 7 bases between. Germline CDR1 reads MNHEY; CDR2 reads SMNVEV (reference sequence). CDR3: CASSLGKNSPLHF. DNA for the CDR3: TGTGCCAGCAGTTTGGGGAAAAATTCACCCCTCCACTTT.

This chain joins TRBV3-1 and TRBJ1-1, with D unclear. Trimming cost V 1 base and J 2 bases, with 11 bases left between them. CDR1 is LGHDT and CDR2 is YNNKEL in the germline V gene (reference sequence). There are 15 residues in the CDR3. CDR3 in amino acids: CASSQARRRNTEAFF. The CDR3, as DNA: TGTGCCAGCAGCCAAGCGCGGCGGCGAAACACTGAAGCTTTCTTT. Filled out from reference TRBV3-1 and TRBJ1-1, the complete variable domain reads DTAVSQTPKYLVTQMGNDKSIKCEQNLGHDTMYWYKQDSKKFLKIMFSYNNKELIINETVPNRFSPKSPDKAHLNLHINSLELGDSAVYFCASSQARRRNTEAFFGQGTRLTVV.

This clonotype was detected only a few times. In DNA, the CDR3 is TGTGCCAGCAGCCCCTCCCTTAGCGGGAGGAACCACAATGAGCAGTTCTTC. It is translated as CASSPSLSGRNHNEQFF. J is TRBJ2-1 and V is TRBV6-2 or TRBV6-3, with 10 bases fitting TRBD2. The germline gives CDR1 MNHEY, CDR2 SVGEGT. This CDR3 spans 17 amino acids. Losses at the gene ends were 6 bases for V and 5 bases for J; bases not matched to a gene: 13.

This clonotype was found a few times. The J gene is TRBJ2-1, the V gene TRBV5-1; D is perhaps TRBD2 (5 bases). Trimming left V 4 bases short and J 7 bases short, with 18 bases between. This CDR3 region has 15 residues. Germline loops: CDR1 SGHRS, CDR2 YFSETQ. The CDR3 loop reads CASSEGARLGNEQFF. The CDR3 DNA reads TGCGCCAGCAGCGAGGGAGCCCGCTTGGGAAATGAGCAGTTCTTC.

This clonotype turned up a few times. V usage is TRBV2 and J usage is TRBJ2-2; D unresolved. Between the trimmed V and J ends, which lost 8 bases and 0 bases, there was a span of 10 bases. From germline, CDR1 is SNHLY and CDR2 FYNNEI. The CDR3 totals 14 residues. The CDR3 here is CASVEEANTGELFF. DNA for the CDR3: TGTGCCAGCGTGGAAGAGGCGAACACCGGGGAGCTGTTTTTT.

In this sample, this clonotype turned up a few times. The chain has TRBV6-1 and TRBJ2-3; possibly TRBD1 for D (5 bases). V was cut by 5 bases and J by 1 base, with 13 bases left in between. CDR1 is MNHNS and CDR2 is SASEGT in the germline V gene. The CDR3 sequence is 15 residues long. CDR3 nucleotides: TGTGCCAGCAGTCAGGGAACACTCCGCACAGATACGCAGTATTTT. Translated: CASSQGTLRTDTQYF.

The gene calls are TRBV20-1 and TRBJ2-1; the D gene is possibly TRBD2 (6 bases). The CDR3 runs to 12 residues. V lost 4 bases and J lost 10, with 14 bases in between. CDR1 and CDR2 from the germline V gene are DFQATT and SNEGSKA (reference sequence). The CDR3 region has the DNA TGCAGTGCTACCAAATTGGACTACGAGCAGTTCTTC. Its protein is CSATKLDYEQFF.

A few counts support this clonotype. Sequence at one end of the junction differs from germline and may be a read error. CDR3 sequence reads: CASSLGSEQGTQYF. CDR3 DNA: TGCGCCAGCAGCTTGGGATCTGAACAAGGGACCCAGTACTTC. V is TRBV5-1 and J is TRBJ2-5; D gene unclear. Germline V lookup: CDR1 SGHRS, CDR2 YFSETQ. This CDR3 has 14 residues.

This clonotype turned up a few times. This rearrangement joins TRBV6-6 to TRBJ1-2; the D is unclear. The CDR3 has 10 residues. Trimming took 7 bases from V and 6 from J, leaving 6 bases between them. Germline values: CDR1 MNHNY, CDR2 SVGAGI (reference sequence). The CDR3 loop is CASTSNGYTF. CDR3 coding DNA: TGTGCCAGCACGAGTAATGGCTACACCTTC.